One and the same sample provided the 6 T cell receptor beta chains below, sequenced in a study of beta chain features in type 1 diabetes. Whole-study findings and limits: Researchers report that Type 1 diabetes patients had moderately but significantly shorter TCRB CDR3s across all four CD4+ subsets.

These receptors lack a known antigen. Sequenced material consisted of expressed TCRB transcripts (all of the isolated RNA was reverse transcribed). The repertoire was sequenced with immunoSEQ multiplex PCR; TCRdb's copy has only in-frame clones and lacks some. Among more than 250,000 clones listed, 24% were seen once. The sequenced material came from naive CD4+ T cells from blood. All receptors derive from a woman in her twenties or thirties with type 1 diabetes.

V is TRBV5-1 and J is TRBJ2-5; perhaps TRBD2 as D (6 bases). CDR3 size: 13 residues. V was shortened by 5 bases and J by 5 bases, with 13 bases between the two germline ends. Germline V gives CDR1 SGHRS, CDR2 YFSETQ. For the CDR3, the DNA is TGCGCCAGCAGATACGGGAGTGGGGAGACCCAGTACTTC. It is translated as CASRYGSGETQYF. Using reference TRBV5-1 and TRBJ2-5 for the parts outside the CDR3, the full variable domain is KAGVTQTPRYLIKTRGQQVTLSCSPISGHRSVSWYQQTPGQGLQFLFEYFSETQRNKGNFPGRFSGRQFSNSRSEMNVSTLELGDSALYLCASRYGSGETQYFGPGTRLLVL.

This clone has a handful of counts. The gene calls are TRBV9 and TRBJ2-1; TRBD2 might be the D (6 bases). The germline gives CDR1 SGDLS, CDR2 YYNGEE. This CDR3 region has 15 residues. V was pared by 0 bases and J by 3 bases, with 10 bases between. CDR3 coding DNA: TGTGCCAGCAGCGTAGACTGGGGACTCTACAATGAGCAGTTCTTC. Encoded protein: CASSVDWGLYNEQFF.

This clone was seen only a few times. This chain links TRBV29-1 with TRBJ2-5; no definite D call. The CDR3 extends over 14 amino acids. The ends were cut back, 7 bases at V and 1 base at J, with 16 bases in the middle. CDR1 is SQVTM, CDR2 ANQGSEA, per germline. This CDR3 reads CSAWVGATQETQYF. The CDR3 DNA is TGCAGCGCTTGGGTAGGAGCGACCCAAGAGACCCAGTACTTC.

The chain joins TRBV5-1 to TRBJ2-1, with 8 bases lining up with TRBD2. Germline V gives CDR1 SGHRS, CDR2 YFSETQ. V was pared by 2 bases and J by 9 bases, with 10 bases of the junction left unmatched. The length of the CDR3 is 15 residues. The CDR3: CASSFMVAGSGEQFF. The CDR3 nucleotides are TGCGCCAGCAGCTTCATGGTAGCGGGATCGGGTGAGCAGTTCTTC.

V gene TRBV6-6 combines with J gene TRBJ2-5, with TRBD2 identical over 8 bases. The CDR3 consists of 15 residues. Germline V gives CDR1 MNHNY, CDR2 SVGAGI (reference sequence). V lost 6 bases, J lost 4 bases, and 10 bases stayed unmatched. The CDR3 protein is CASSRGLAGAETQYF. In DNA form, the CDR3 reads TGTGCCAGCAGCCGCGGACTAGCTGGGGCAGAGACCCAGTACTTC.

There are a few counts of this clone. The J gene is TRBJ2-1, the V gene TRBV7-3; TRBD2 matches at 10 bases. The J segment lost 0 bases and the V segment lost 9 bases, leaving 2 bases of the junction unmatched. Germline lookup yields CDR1 SGHTA and CDR2 FQGTGA. This CDR3 has 14 residues. CDR3 bases: TGTGCCAGGCTAGCGGGGGACTCCTACAATGAGCAGTTCTTC. This translates into CARLAGDSYNEQFF.